Presented here are 24 T cell receptor beta chains from one specimen sequenced in a study of early T cells in non-severe SARS-CoV-2 infection. TCRdb re-analysed the 5' RACE reads in MiXCR, keeping a single row per CDR3 protein. The sample gives some 48,000 distinct CDR3 sequences, about 12% of which show up once; 9.5% to 13% is in the top ten. Sequenced material: whole blood. These receptors came from an adult who was a healthcare worker with PCR-confirmed SARS-CoV-2 infection or an uninfected control (not recorded which).

Many counts were recorded for this clonotype. The DNA of the CDR3 is TGCAGTGCTAGGGCGGGAGAGTACCAAGAGACCCAGTACTTC. It yields the protein CSARAGEYQETQYF. V and J are TRBV20-1 and TRBJ2-5; 7 nucleotides agree with TRBD2. Germline V lookup: CDR1 DFQATT, CDR2 SNEGSKA (reference sequence). The CDR3 contains 14 residues. Trimming took 3 bases from V and 0 from J; bases not matched to a gene: 4.

The chain links TRBV7-9 to TRBJ2-2; unclear D gene. The CDR3 has 13 amino acids. V shed 10 bases and J shed 3 bases, with 12 bases lying between them. Germline V gene lookup returns CDR1 SEHNR and CDR2 FQNEAQ (reference sequence). The DNA of the CDR3 is TGTGCCACGCCCGCCTCGTACACCGGGGAGCTGTTTTTT. Translating gives CATPASYTGELFF.

This clonotype occurred many times. The chain combines TRBV18 with TRBJ1-5; D perhaps matches TRBD1 (5 bases). V lost 3 bases, J lost 0 bases, and 9 bases lay in between. Germline CDR1 reads KGHSH; CDR2 reads LQKENI. The CDR3 is made up of 15 amino acids. The CDR3 spells CASSPTENSNQPQHF. CDR3 nucleotides: TGTGCCAGCTCACCGACAGAGAATAGCAATCAGCCCCAGCATTTT.

A word on this clonotype: Since a much larger clone is just one base distant, this may be a read error. The rearrangement joins TRBV28 to TRBJ2-3, with 9 bases that match TRBD1. Germline CDR1 is MDHEN and CDR2 is SYDVKM. The CDR3 is 16 residues long. CDR3 in amino acids: CASSSYPDRGSDTLYF. The CDR3, as DNA: TGTGCCAGCAGTAGCTACCCGGACAGGGGATCGGATACGCTGTATTTT.

This clonotype occurred many times. This chain uses TRBV19 with TRBJ1-6; D is unclear. Germline V CDR1 and CDR2: LNHDA, SQIVND (reference sequence). The ends were cut back, 3 bases at V and 7 bases at J, with 10 bases in the middle. The CDR3 has 14 residues. The CDR3 spells CASSIRPGNSPLHF. As DNA, the CDR3 is TGTGCCAGTAGTATCCGCCCAGGAAATTCACCCCTCCACTTT.

In this sample, this clonotype turned up a few times. The V and J genes are TRBV5-1 and TRBJ2-6; a possible D gene is TRBD2 (5 bases). This CDR3 has 14 amino acids. Trimming shortened V by 4 bases and J by 7 bases, and 12 bases separated the two germline ends. Germline-derived CDR1 and CDR2 are SGHRS and YFSETQ. The CDR3 sequence: CASSKSDSANVLTF. In DNA form, the CDR3 reads TGCGCCAGCAGCAAATCGGACTCCGCCAACGTCCTGACTTTC. Full variable domain (rest looked up from reference TRBV5-1 and TRBJ2-6): KAGVTQTPRYLIKTRGQQVTLSCSPISGHRSVSWYQQTPGQGLQFLFEYFSETQRNKGNFPGRFSGRQFSNSRSEMNVSTLELGDSALYLCASSKSDSANVLTFGAGSRLTVL.

This clonotype was seen repeatedly, ten times or more. The rearrangement joins TRBV7-9 to TRBJ1-5, with D perhaps matching TRBD1 (5 bases). The length of the CDR3 is 15 residues. V gave up 0 bases and J gave up 3 bases, with 9 bases separating them. In germline, CDR1 is SEHNR, CDR2 FQNEAQ (reference sequence). The DNA of the CDR3 is TGTGCCAGCAGCTTAGCGCTAGGGGACAATCAGCCCCAGCATTTT. It encodes CASSLALGDNQPQHF.

This clonotype showed up just a few times. The chain carries TRBV29-1 and TRBJ2-7; tentative D call: TRBD1 (6 bases). Germline V CDR1 and CDR2: SQVTM, ANQGSEA. The CDR3 runs to 12 residues. Between the trimmed V and J ends, which lost 4 bases and 12 bases, there was a span of 19 bases. The CDR3 loop reads CSVVVQGKDSYF. In DNA, the CDR3 is TGCAGCGTTGTTGTACAGGGAAAGGACTCGTACTTC.

The CDR3 here is CSARDPRGPITEAFF. CDR3 in DNA: TGCAGTGCTAGAGATCCCAGGGGGCCGATCACTGAAGCTTTCTTT. The rearrangement links TRBV20-1 to TRBJ1-1; 8 bases fit TRBD1. The CDR3 runs to 15 residues. The trim removed 0 bases at V and 4 bases at J, leaving 7 bases unmatched. Germline V gene data show CDR1 as DFQATT and CDR2 as SNEGSKA (reference sequence).

The chain recombines TRBV18 with TRBJ2-3, with TRBD2 matching over 11 bases. After removal of 3 bases from V and 2 bases from J, the junction contained 7 bases not matched to a gene. This CDR3 has 17 amino acids. Germline CDR1 KGHSH, CDR2 LQKENI. This chain's CDR3 is CASSPGGTSGITDTQYF. In DNA, the CDR3 is TGTGCCAGCTCACCCGGAGGGACTAGCGGAATCACAGATACGCAGTATTTT.

The chain links TRBV7-3 to TRBJ2-1, with D possibly being TRBD2 (5 bases). The CDR3 covers 16 residues. Germline values: CDR1 SGHTA, CDR2 FQGTGA. With 1 base removed from V and 0 bases from J, the gap between germline ends came to 10 bases. The CDR3 loop is CASSLMSGSSYNEQFF. DNA of the CDR3: TGTGCCAGCAGCTTAATGTCTGGGAGCTCCTACAATGAGCAGTTCTTC.

This clonotype was recorded many times. The J gene is TRBJ1-2, the V gene TRBV5-1, with D maybe TRBD1 (5 bases). Germline V gene lookup returns CDR1 SGHRS and CDR2 YFSETQ. Trimming shortened V by 6 bases and J by 2 bases, and 11 bases separated the two germline ends. The CDR3 extends over 13 amino acids. The chain's CDR3 is CASNDGGNYGYTF. For the CDR3, the DNA is TGCGCCAGCAATGATGGGGGGAACTATGGCTACACCTTC.

In this sample, this clonotype turned up many times. The genes are TRBV5-1 and TRBJ1-4, with 10 bases fitting TRBD1. CDR1 and CDR2 (germline): SGHRS, YFSETQ. V was pared by 4 bases and J by 8 bases, with 5 bases of the junction left unmatched. CDR3 size: 14 residues. The CDR3 DNA sequence: TGCGCCAGCAGCCCCGGGACAGGGGAAGAAAAACTGTTTTTT. Translating it yields CASSPGTGEEKLFF.

The CDR3 loop reads CASSLREKSGELFF. The CDR3 DNA follows: TGTGCCAGCAGCCTTCGGGAGAAGTCCGGGGAGCTGTTTTTT. The V and J genes are TRBV7-2 and TRBJ2-2, with D possibly being TRBD2 (6 bases). CDR1 and CDR2 from the germline V gene are SGHTA and FQGNSA. Trimming removed 5 bases from V and 6 bases from J, with 13 bases in between. The CDR3 is 14 amino acids.

V usage is TRBV5-1 and J usage is TRBJ2-1, with 8 bases identical to TRBD2. Germline loops: CDR1 SGHRS, CDR2 YFSETQ. V shed 4 bases, J shed 9 bases, and the junction held 12 bases outside the gene matches. The CDR3 has 15 amino acids. The CDR3, as DNA: TGCGCCAGCAGCGAGCGAGCGGGAGTAGTAGGTGAGCAGTTCTTC. It yields the protein CASSERAGVVGEQFF.

This clonotype was counted at least ten times. The J gene is TRBJ1-1, the V gene TRBV2, with 7 bases matching TRBD1. With V trimmed by 4 bases and J by 3 bases, 5 bases remained unmatched. CDR1 and CDR2 (germline): SNHLY, FYNNEI. The CDR3 loop spans 14 amino acids. The CDR3 here is CASSARQGHTEAFF. CDR3 sequence (DNA): TGTGCCAGCAGTGCTAGACAGGGCCACACTGAAGCTTTCTTT.

This clonotype was counted many times. This rearrangement joins TRBV18 to TRBJ2-3; D remains unclear. This CDR3 spans 14 amino acids. V lost 3 bases, J lost 4 bases, and 11 bases lay in between. Germline CDR1 KGHSH, CDR2 LQKENI. The CDR3, as DNA: TGTGCCAGCTCACCCAGGCAGGTTCCAGATACGCAGTATTTT. Translation gives CASSPRQVPDTQYF.

This clonotype has ten or more counts. In DNA form, the CDR3 reads TGCAGCGCCAGGGAGTTGACAGATACGCAGTATTTT. Protein product: CSARELTDTQYF. V is TRBV29-1 and J is TRBJ2-3; D possibly matches TRBD1 or TRBD2 (5 bases each). The length of the CDR3 is 12 residues. Germline CDR1 is SQVTM and CDR2 is ANQGSEA. V was trimmed by 7 bases and J by 3 bases, leaving 11 bases between them.

The chain combines TRBV4-1 with TRBJ2-3; D perhaps matches TRBD2 (5 bases). V was trimmed by 1 base and J by 3 bases, leaving 14 bases between them. Looked up from germline, CDR1 is MGHRA and CDR2 is YSYEKL. The CDR3 has 16 residues. The CDR3 protein is CASSQGLEGLTDTQYF. In nucleotides, the CDR3 is TGCGCCAGCAGCCAAGGGCTAGAGGGTTTGACAGATACGCAGTATTTT.

V and J are TRBV5-1 and TRBJ2-7; maybe TRBD1 (6 bases). V lost 4 bases and J lost 2, with 10 bases in between. The V gene's germline CDR1 is SGHRS and CDR2 YFSETQ. The CDR3 covers 13 residues. The CDR3 DNA reads as TGCGCCAGCAGCCTCCGGGACACCTACGAGCAGTACTTC. Protein: CASSLRDTYEQYF.

The rearrangement links TRBV5-1 to TRBJ2-7, with unresolved D. Trimming took off 0 bases at V and 0 bases at J, with 13 bases between the two ends. The germline CDR1 and CDR2 sequences are SGHRS and YFSETQ. This CDR3 comprises 16 residues. CDR3 amino acids: CASSLEWVGISYEQYF. CDR3 in DNA: TGCGCCAGCAGCTTGGAGTGGGTGGGAATCTCCTACGAGCAGTACTTC. The full variable domain, rest sourced from reference TRBV5-1 and TRBJ2-7, is KAGVTQTPRYLIKTRGQQVTLSCSPISGHRSVSWYQQTPGQGLQFLFEYFSETQRNKGNFPGRFSGRQFSNSRSEMNVSTLELGDSALYLCASSLEWVGISYEQYFGPGTRLTVT.

The chain uses TRBV29-1 and TRBJ1-1, with 7 bases fitting TRBD1. V lost 6 bases and J lost 5; bases outside the gene matches: 9. Germline CDR1 and CDR2: SQVTM and ANQGSEA. The CDR3 sequence is 13 residues long. Here the CDR3 reads CSVRQGLWTEAFF. In DNA, the CDR3 is TGCAGCGTGCGACAGGGCCTTTGGACTGAAGCTTTCTTT.

Ten or more counts support this clonotype. The chain carries TRBV11-2 and TRBJ1-5, with D possibly being TRBD1 (6 bases). CDR1 and CDR2 from the germline V gene are SGHAT and FQNNGV. There are 14 residues in the CDR3. V lost 2 bases, J lost 11 bases, and 16 bases lay in between. CDR3 amino acids: CASSLSPDGDTQHF. The DNA of the CDR3 is TGTGCCAGCAGCTTAAGTCCCGATGGGGACACCCAGCATTTT.

This clonotype was seen at least ten times. The chain combines TRBV4-2 with TRBJ1-2; D uncertain. Germline V CDR1 and CDR2: LGHNA, YNFKEQ. The CDR3 consists of 14 residues. V lost 4 bases to trimming and J lost 0 bases, with 9 bases between them. As DNA, the CDR3 is TGTGCCAGCAGCCGGCGGCAGACTAACTATGGCTACACCTTC. Amino acid sequence: CASSRRQTNYGYTF.